One sample yielded the 3 T cell receptor beta chains listed below, sequenced in a study of CD8 T cells in Susac syndrome. An amount of RNA that ranged from about 0.45 to 1 ug was reverse transcribed with random hexamers. TCRdb reanalysed the immunoSEQ multiplex PCR reads using MiXCR and keeps one entry per CDR3 protein. The table shows some 200,000 distinct CDR3 sequences, with over 90% occurring only once. The sequenced material came from CD8+ T cells from PBMCs. Every receptor here comes from a human donor with Susac syndrome.

The V gene is TRBV3-1, the J gene TRBJ2-3; no firm D call. CDR1 is LGHDT and CDR2 is YNNKEL in the germline V gene (reference sequence). V lost 0 bases, J lost 3 bases, and 4 bases lay in between. This CDR3 spans 13 amino acids. The CDR3 sequence is CASSQELTDTQYF. The CDR3 DNA reads TGTGCCAGCAGCCAAGAATTGACAGATACGCAGTATTTT.

The rearrangement links TRBV3-1 to TRBJ1-1; 7 positions match TRBD1. CDR1 LGHDT and CDR2 YNNKEL come from the germline V gene (reference sequence). This CDR3 is built from 14 residues. V shed 5 bases, J shed 1 base, and the junction held 4 bases outside the gene matches. The CDR3 spells CASSYTGENTEAFF. DNA for the CDR3: TGTGCCAGCAGCTATACAGGGGAGAACACTGAAGCTTTCTTT.

This clonotype appeared a single time. The chain couples TRBV20-1 to TRBJ1-2; 11 bases are shared with TRBD1. Per the germline V gene, CDR1 is DFQATT and CDR2 is SNEGSKA (reference sequence). This CDR3 is 16 amino acids long. V shed 7 bases, J shed 3 bases, and the junction held 13 bases outside the gene matches. The CDR3 DNA follows: TGCAGTGTTCCGGGACAGGGGGTCGGTAACGACTATGGCTACACCTTC. Protein: CSVPGQGVGNDYGYTF.